Following are 22 T cell receptor beta chains from one sample sequenced in a study of T cell responses to AZD1222 COVID-19 vaccine. Only in-frame clones appear in the TCRdb table, and some are missing; sequencing was by immunoSEQ multiplex PCR. The sample contains 110,000 or so clones, 75% to 90% of which appear only once. The sample consisted of peripheral blood, taken 28 days after the second AZD1222 dose. The receptors here all came from an adult who received the AZD1222 COVID-19 vaccine.

This rearrangement joins TRBV6-6 to TRBJ2-7, with TRBD2 matching 8 bases. Germline V gene lookup returns CDR1 MNHNY and CDR2 SVGAGI (reference sequence). CDR3 length: 14 amino acids. The V segment lost 2 bases and the J segment 4 bases; nucleotides outside the gene matches: 4. CDR3 residues: CASSYTSGPYEQYF. In DNA form, the CDR3 reads TGTGCCAGCAGTTACACTAGCGGACCTTACGAGCAGTACTTC.

The genes are TRBV19 and TRBJ2-3; 10 bases are shared with TRBD2. Per the germline V gene, CDR1 is LNHDA and CDR2 is SQIVND (reference sequence). The junction had 6 bases not matched to a gene; V was cut back by 3 bases and J by 6 bases. The CDR3 has 15 residues. CDR3 nucleotide sequence: TGTGCCAGTAGTATGTCTAGCGGGAGTATGGATACGCAGTATTTT. As protein: CASSMSSGSMDTQYF.

This sequence joins TRBV2 and TRBJ2-7, with TRBD2 matching over 8 bases. The CDR3 consists of 13 residues. The junction had 3 bases not matched to a gene; V was cut back by 6 bases and J by 2 bases. CDR1 is SNHLY and CDR2 is FYNNEI in the germline V gene. This CDR3 is CASRTSVPYEQYF. Here the CDR3 DNA reads TGTGCCAGCAGGACTAGCGTTCCCTACGAGCAGTACTTC.

V gene TRBV7-2 combines with J gene TRBJ2-5; no clear D. Trimming stripped 1 base from V and 3 bases from J, with 3 bases between. The germline V gene has CDR1 SGHTA and CDR2 FQGNSA. The CDR3 consists of 12 residues. The CDR3 DNA follows: TGTGCCAGCAGCTTAGGGAAAGAGACCCAGTACTTC. It is translated as CASSLGKETQYF.

The chain joins TRBV5-6 to TRBJ2-3, with TRBD2 as a possible D gene (6 bases). The CDR3 has 15 amino acids. Germline lookup yields CDR1 SGHDT and CDR2 YYEEEE. V lost 3 bases and J lost 1, with 12 bases in between. The CDR3 sequence: CASSYPSVGTDTQYF. CDR3 DNA: TGTGCCAGCAGCTACCCTAGCGTGGGCACAGATACGCAGTATTTT.

J is TRBJ2-7 and V is TRBV7-2; 9 bases fit TRBD2. Trimming cost V 4 bases and J 0 bases; bases outside gene matches: 10. CDR3 length: 17 residues. Germline CDR1 and CDR2: SGHTA and FQGNSA. CDR3 in amino acids: CASSSARGTSSSYEQYF. The CDR3 nucleotides read TGTGCCAGCAGCTCCGCTCGCGGGACTAGCTCCTCCTACGAGCAGTACTTC.

This chain connects TRBV7-8 to TRBJ2-1; 7 nucleotides align to TRBD1. The trim removed 7 bases at V and 4 bases at J, leaving 10 bases unmatched. Germline loops: CDR1 SGHVS, CDR2 FQNEAQ. This CDR3 comprises 15 residues. CDR3 loop: CASKSGQGDYNEQFF. DNA for the CDR3: TGTGCCAGCAAGAGTGGCCAGGGGGATTACAATGAGCAGTTCTTC.

The chain recombines TRBV7-2 with TRBJ2-3; TRBD2 matches 9 bases. Germline lookup yields CDR1 SGHTA and CDR2 FQGNSA. The CDR3 is 15 amino acids. The junction had 7 bases not matched to a gene; V was cut back by 3 bases and J by 6 bases. CDR3: CASSLGGGRGDTQYF. In DNA, the CDR3 is TGTGCCAGCAGCTTGGGGGGCGGGAGGGGCGATACGCAGTATTTT.

The count of this clone is one. The chain links TRBV11-2 to TRBJ2-7, with 10 nucleotides matching TRBD2. V trimming: 1 base; J trimming: 3 bases; junction bases outside the gene matches: 9. The CDR3 is 17 residues long. Per germline, CDR1 SGHAT and CDR2 FQNNGV. The CDR3 sequence: CASSLGPGLAVLYEQYF. In DNA, the CDR3 is TGTGCCAGCAGCTTAGGACCCGGACTAGCGGTACTCTACGAGCAGTACTTC.

In this sample, this clone turned up once. The chain carries TRBV19 and TRBJ2-7, with D maybe TRBD2 (5 bases). The CDR3 sequence is 15 residues long. With 5 bases removed from V and 0 bases from J, the gap between germline ends came to 14 bases. In germline, CDR1 is LNHDA, CDR2 SQIVND (reference sequence). Here the CDR3 DNA reads TGTGCCAGTAGTTATTCGGCGGAGGTCTCCTACGAGCAGTACTTC. This codes for CASSYSAEVSYEQYF.

The chain couples TRBV6-5 to TRBJ2-7; 10 positions agree with TRBD1. J lost 4 bases, V lost 7 bases, and 10 bases had no gene match. Germline CDR1 is MNHEY and CDR2 is SVGAGI. The CDR3 has 15 residues. DNA of the CDR3: TGTGCCAGCATTCGGGGGGACAGGGGACTGTACGAGCAGTACTTC. Amino acids: CASIRGDRGLYEQYF.

This sequence joins TRBV4-2 and TRBJ2-2, with 11 bases that match TRBD2. Germline V lookup: CDR1 LGHNA, CDR2 YNFKEQ. This CDR3 is built from 16 residues. V lost 0 bases to trimming and J lost 6 bases; unmatched junction nucleotides: 3. The CDR3: CASSQEWTSGPGELFF. CDR3 DNA sequence: TGTGCCAGCAGCCAAGAGTGGACTAGCGGGCCCGGGGAGCTGTTTTTT.

This rearrangement joins TRBV7-3 to TRBJ1-1; D unresolved. Trimming stripped 1 base from V and 9 bases from J, with 0 bases between. Germline-derived CDR1 and CDR2 are SGHTA and FQGTGA. The CDR3 is made up of 9 amino acids. Here the CDR3 reads CASSLKAFF. The DNA of the CDR3 is TGTGCCAGCAGCTTAAAAGCTTTCTTT.

This chain links TRBV12-3 or TRBV12-4 with TRBJ1-2; possibly TRBD1 for D (5 bases). V gave up 7 bases and J gave up 14 bases, with 20 bases separating them. This CDR3 comprises 12 residues. CDR3 residues: CASTFSGPQKTF. DNA for the CDR3: TGTGCCAGCACCTTCTCGGGACCTCAGAAAACCTTC.

This chain links TRBV2 with TRBJ1-1, with D unresolved. Trimming shortened V by 5 bases and J by 3 bases, and 10 bases separated the two germline ends. This CDR3 region has 13 residues. The germline V gene has CDR1 SNHLY and CDR2 FYNNEI. CDR3 DNA: TGTGCCAGCAGTACGTACCGGGACACTGAAGCTTTCTTT. It translates to CASSTYRDTEAFF.

The rearrangement joins TRBV9 to TRBJ2-3; D gene unclear. Germline-derived CDR1 and CDR2 are SGDLS and YYNGEE. V was shortened by 0 bases and J by 6 bases, with 17 bases between the two germline ends. CDR3 length: 16 residues. The CDR3 nucleotides are TGTGCCAGCAGCGTAGGGATGGGTGCAGCTTCCGATACGCAGTATTTT. Translating it yields CASSVGMGAASDTQYF.

This chain uses TRBV7-2 with TRBJ1-1; TRBD1 might be the D (6 bases). The CDR3 runs to 17 residues. The germline V gene encodes CDR1 SGHTA and CDR2 FQGNSA. V gave up 5 bases and J gave up 1 base, with 20 bases separating them. The CDR3 region has the DNA TGTGCCAGCAGCGCCAGGGGATTTTATATTAGGAACACTGAAGCTTTCTTT. This translates into CASSARGFYIRNTEAFF.

The CDR3 nucleotides are TGTGCCAGTAGCCCTACCGCTAGCGGGAAAGGGTCACCCCTCCACTTT. Its translation: CASSPTASGKGSPLHF. The rearrangement joins TRBV19 to TRBJ1-6; D gene uncertain. V was cut by 6 bases and J by 10 bases, with 22 bases left in between. There are 16 residues in the CDR3. Germline V gives CDR1 LNHDA, CDR2 SQIVND (reference sequence).

V gene TRBV4-3 combines with J gene TRBJ2-1; D uncertain. CDR3 size: 17 residues. Trimming took 0 bases from V and 7 from J, leaving 19 bases between them. The germline gives CDR1 LGHNA, CDR2 YSLEER. The CDR3 sequence is CASSQDSRPTPGNEQFF. The CDR3 region has the DNA TGCGCCAGCAGCCAAGATAGCCGGCCAACTCCCGGGAATGAGCAGTTCTTC.

This clone was picked up one time. This chain links TRBV24-1 with TRBJ1-2; D is uncertain. Germline V CDR1 and CDR2: KGHDR, SFDVKD. The CDR3 extends over 14 amino acids. V was pared by 4 bases and J by 6 bases, with 14 bases between. The CDR3 sequence: CATSDPGYSHGYTF. CDR3 DNA: TGTGCCACCAGTGACCCGGGGTACAGTCATGGCTACACCTTC.

The chain uses TRBV19 and TRBJ2-5; 8 nucleotides agree with TRBD2. CDR1 and CDR2 from the germline V gene are LNHDA and SQIVND (reference sequence). The CDR3 has 16 residues. The V gene end was trimmed by 5 bases and the J gene end by 4 bases; junction bases not matched to a gene: 12. The CDR3 is CASSPGAGAGRETQYF. The CDR3 DNA sequence: TGTGCCAGTAGTCCTGGAGCGGGAGCGGGGAGAGAGACCCAGTACTTC.

The V call is TRBV29-1, the J call TRBJ2-1; TRBD2 might be the D (8 bases). Trimming left V 4 bases short and J 10 bases short, with 20 bases between. Germline-derived CDR1 and CDR2 are SQVTM and ANQGSEA. CDR3 length: 14 residues. Here the CDR3 reads CSVANWDSGGEQFF. The CDR3 DNA reads as TGCAGCGTTGCCAACTGGGACAGCGGGGGAGAGCAGTTCTTC.